Listed below are T cell receptor beta chains from one sample, sequenced in a study of blood T cell repertoires in COVID-19. Here immunoSEQ multiplex PCR was the method, and the copy in TCRdb shows in-frame clones only, minus some. This sample has about 97,000 clones, with about 92% found just once. Material: peripheral blood. The receptors stem from a man aged 45-65 years with active COVID-19. Both conserved end residues are part of each CDR3. The D gene is left open where the match is weak. Only some rows state a clone size, as once, few, many or a class for expanded clones.

TRBJ2-5 | NA | NA | TRBV14 | CASSQDVGQAETQYF | TGTGCCAGCAGCCAAGATGTGGGCCAGGCGGAGACCCAGTACTTC
TRBJ2-1 | NA | NA | TRBV6-4 | CASSTGETNEQFF | TGTGCCAGCAGCACGGGAGAAACGAATGAGCAGTTCTTC
TRBJ1-2 | TRBD1 | once | TRBV25-1 | CASSPLDRASGYTF | TGTGCCAGCAGTCCCCTGGACAGGGCTAGTGGCTACACCTTC
TRBJ2-1 | NA | NA | TRBV18 | CASSPSLNEQFF | TGTGCCAGCTCACCGAGTTTAAATGAGCAGTTCTTC
TRBJ2-2 | TRBD1 | NA | TRBV5-5 | CASNVLGQAMRNTGELFF | TGTGCCAGCAACGTGTTGGGACAGGCAATGAGGAACACCGGGGAGCTGTTTTTT
TRBJ2-1 | NA | NA | TRBV11-2 | CAGSLTGSGQFF | TGTGCCGGCAGCTTAACGGGTAGCGGGCAGTTCTTC
TRBJ2-7 | NA | NA | TRBV27 | CASSTPLREEQYF | TGTGCCAGCAGTACCCCTCTGAGGGAAGAGCAGTACTTC
TRBJ1-1 | NA | NA | TRBV4-1 | CASSQDPTSNTEAFF | TGCGCCAGCAGCCAAGACCCAACATCGAACACTGAAGCTTTCTTT
TRBJ1-2 | TRBD1 | NA | TRBV5-4 | CASSPKLDRVGGYTF | TGTGCCAGCAGCCCTAAACTCGACAGGGTGGGCGGCTACACCTTC
TRBJ1-1 | TRBD1 | NA | TRBV5-4 | CASSPGQEGLNTEAFF | TGTGCCAGCAGCCCTGGACAGGAGGGTCTTAACACTGAAGCTTTCTTT
TRBJ1-2 | NA | NA | TRBV25-1 | CASSPDGGGYGYTF | TGTGCCAGCAGTCCAGATGGAGGCGGCTATGGCTACACCTTC
TRBJ1-5 | TRBD1 | NA | TRBV24-1 | CATSPGGLQIQPQHF | TGTGCCACCAGTCCAGGGGGGTTACAAATCCAGCCCCAGCATTTT
TRBJ1-1 | TRBD1 | NA | TRBV28 | CASSPNLQGTNTEAFF | TGTGCCAGCAGCCCTAACTTACAGGGGACGAACACTGAAGCTTTCTTT
TRBJ2-5 | NA | once | TRBV6-5 | CASRLGGLETQYF | TGTGCCAGCAGACTAGGGGGTTTGGAGACCCAGTACTTC
TRBJ1-3 | TRBD1 | NA | TRBV7-8 | CASRSTGNSGNTIYF | TGTGCCAGCAGGTCGACAGGGAACTCTGGAAACACCATATATTTT
TRBJ2-1 | TRBD2 | NA | TRBV2 | CASSPSAGAVYNEQFF | TGTGCCAGCAGCCCTTCAGCGGGGGCGGTGTACAATGAGCAGTTCTTC
TRBJ2-7 | NA | NA | TRBV9 | CASSEDTPNEQYF | TGTGCCAGCAGCGAGGACACCCCTAATGAGCAGTACTTC
TRBJ2-1 | NA | once | TRBV14 | CASSQDLASNEQFF | TGTGCCAGCAGCCAAGATTTGGCAAGCAATGAGCAGTTCTTC
TRBJ2-7 | TRBD2 | NA | TRBV10-3 | CAISDSRAGVAHEQYF | TGTGCCATCAGTGACTCCCGAGCGGGAGTTGCCCACGAGCAGTACTTC
TRBJ2-5 | TRBD1 | NA | TRBV5-1 | CASSVGGQAQETQYF | TGCGCCAGCAGCGTTGGGGGACAGGCCCAAGAGACCCAGTACTTC
TRBJ2-7 | TRBD1 | medium-sized | TRBV5-5 | CASSLAQGPYEQYF | TGTGCCAGCAGCTTGGCACAGGGGCCCTACGAGCAGTACTTC
TRBJ2-5 | TRBD2 | NA | TRBV6-2/TRBV6-3 | CASSYSSGRRVGTQYF | TGTGCCAGCAGTTACTCTAGCGGGAGGCGCGTGGGGACCCAGTACTTC
TRBJ2-3 | TRBD2 | NA | TRBV5-1 | CASSSGLAGGDTQYF | TGCGCCAGCAGCTCCGGACTAGCGGGAGGAGATACGCAGTATTTT
TRBJ2-1 | NA | NA | TRBV5-1 | CASSPPESEVQFF | TGCGCCAGCAGCCCCCCTGAGTCCGAGGTGCAGTTCTTC
TRBJ2-3 | NA | NA | TRBV19 | CASSIADQSVSRQYF | TGTGCCAGTAGTATTGCGGATCAGAGTGTTTCGAGGCAGTATTTT
TRBJ2-7 | NA | NA | TRBV19 | CASSIASRETYEQYF | TGTGCCAGTAGTATTGCGTCCAGGGAAACCTACGAGCAGTACTTC
TRBJ2-1 | TRBD1 | NA | TRBV15 | CATSREDRVGGNEQFF | TGTGCCACCAGCAGAGAGGACAGGGTGGGAGGCAATGAGCAGTTCTTC
TRBJ2-7 | TRBD1 | NA | TRBV9 | CASSRGQGYEQYF | TGTGCCAGCAGCAGGGGACAGGGTTACGAGCAGTACTTC
TRBJ2-7 | TRBD1 | NA | TRBV30 | CAWSVGQGVDEQYF | TGTGCCTGGAGTGTAGGGCAGGGGGTCGACGAGCAGTACTTC
TRBJ2-7 | TRBD2 | NA | TRBV2 | CASSGPGLAGLYEQYF | TGTGCCAGCAGTGGCCCGGGGCTAGCGGGACTCTACGAGCAGTACTTC
TRBJ2-3 | NA | once | TRBV9 | CASSETGSYADTQYF | TGTGCCAGCAGCGAAACCGGGAGTTATGCAGATACGCAGTATTTT
TRBJ1-1 | TRBD1 | once | TRBV5-6 | CASSPTGTGWGTEAFF | TGTGCCAGCAGCCCCACCGGGACAGGGTGGGGAACTGAAGCTTTCTTT
TRBJ1-6 | NA | NA | TRBV6-6 | CASSPRVGGGKKVAASPLHF | TGTGCCAGCAGCCCCCGTGTTGGGGGGGGGAAAAAGGTAGCAGCCTCACCCCTCCACTTT
TRBJ2-5 | TRBD1 | NA | TRBV11-3 | CASSPHRGETQYF | TGTGCCAGCAGCCCTCACAGGGGGGAGACCCAGTACTTC
TRBJ2-3 | NA | NA | TRBV7-9 | CASSLFGGSLTDTQYF | TGTGCCAGCAGCTTATTTGGCGGCAGCCTCACAGATACGCAGTATTTT
TRBJ2-7 | TRBD2 | NA | TRBV27 | CASGRGREYEQYF | TGTGCCAGCGGGAGGGGCAGGGAGTACGAGCAGTACTTC
TRBJ1-3 | NA | NA | TRBV19 | CASRQASGNTIYF | TGTGCCAGTAGGCAGGCGTCTGGAAACACCATATATTTT